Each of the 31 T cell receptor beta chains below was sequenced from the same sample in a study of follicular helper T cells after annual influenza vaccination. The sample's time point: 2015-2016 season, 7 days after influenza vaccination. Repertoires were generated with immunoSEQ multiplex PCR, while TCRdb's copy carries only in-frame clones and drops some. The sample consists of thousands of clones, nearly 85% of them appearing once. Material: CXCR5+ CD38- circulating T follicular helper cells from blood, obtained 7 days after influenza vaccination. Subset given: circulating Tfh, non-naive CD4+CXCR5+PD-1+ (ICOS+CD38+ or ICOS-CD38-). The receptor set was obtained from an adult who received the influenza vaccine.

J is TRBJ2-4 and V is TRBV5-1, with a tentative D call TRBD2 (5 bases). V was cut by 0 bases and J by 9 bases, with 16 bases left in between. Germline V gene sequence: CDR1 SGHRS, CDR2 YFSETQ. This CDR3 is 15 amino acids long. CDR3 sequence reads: CASSLDGSPEGIQYF. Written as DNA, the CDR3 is TGCGCCAGCAGCTTGGATGGGAGCCCAGAGGGCATTCAGTACTTC.

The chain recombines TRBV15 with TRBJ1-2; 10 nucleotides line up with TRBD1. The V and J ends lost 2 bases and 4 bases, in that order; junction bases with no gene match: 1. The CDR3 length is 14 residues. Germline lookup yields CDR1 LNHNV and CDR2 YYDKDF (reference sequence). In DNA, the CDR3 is TGTGCCACCAGCAGAAGGACAGGGGGCTATGGCTACACCTTC. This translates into CATSRRTGGYGYTF.

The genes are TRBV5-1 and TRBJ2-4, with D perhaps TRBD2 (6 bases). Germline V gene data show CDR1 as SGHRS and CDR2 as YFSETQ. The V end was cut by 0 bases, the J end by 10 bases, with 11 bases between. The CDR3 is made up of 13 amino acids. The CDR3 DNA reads TGCGCCAGCAGCTTGGATCGCGGGATTATTCAGTACTTC. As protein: CASSLDRGIIQYF.

Here the CDR3 reads CASSLPLQHPPYEQYF. The CDR3, as DNA: TGTGCCAGCAGTTTACCCCTACAGCACCCCCCTTACGAGCAGTACTTC. The gene calls are TRBV28 and TRBJ2-7; D unresolved. The length of the CDR3 is 16 residues. The germline CDR1 and CDR2 sequences are MDHEN and SYDVKM. Trimming left V 2 bases short and J 4 bases short, with 18 bases between.

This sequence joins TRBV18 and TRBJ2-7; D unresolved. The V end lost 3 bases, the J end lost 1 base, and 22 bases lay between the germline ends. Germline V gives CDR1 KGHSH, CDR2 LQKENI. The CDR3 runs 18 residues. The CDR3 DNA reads TGTGCCAGCTCACCGATGCTGGGCAGTCTAGAGGAATCCTACGAGCAGTACTTC. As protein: CASSPMLGSLEESYEQYF.

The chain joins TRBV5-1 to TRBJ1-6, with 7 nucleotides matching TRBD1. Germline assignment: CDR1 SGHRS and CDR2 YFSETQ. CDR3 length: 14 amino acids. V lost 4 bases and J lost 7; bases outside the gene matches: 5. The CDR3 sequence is CASSPRQGNSPLHF. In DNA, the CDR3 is TGCGCCAGCAGCCCTCGACAGGGAAATTCACCCCTCCACTTT.

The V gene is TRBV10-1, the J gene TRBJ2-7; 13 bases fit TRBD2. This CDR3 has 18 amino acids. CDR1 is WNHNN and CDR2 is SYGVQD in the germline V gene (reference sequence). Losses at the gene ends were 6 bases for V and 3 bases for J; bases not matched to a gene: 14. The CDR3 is CASSPGTSGVLDHYEQYF. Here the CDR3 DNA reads TGCGCCAGCAGCCCCGGGACTAGCGGGGTTCTCGACCACTACGAGCAGTACTTC.

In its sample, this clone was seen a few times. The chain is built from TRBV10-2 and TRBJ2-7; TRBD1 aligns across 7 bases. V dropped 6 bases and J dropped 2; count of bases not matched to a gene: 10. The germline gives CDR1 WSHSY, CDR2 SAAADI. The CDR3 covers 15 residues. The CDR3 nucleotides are TGCGCCAGCAGCTTAAACAGGGGTGGCCCCTACGAGCAGTACTTC. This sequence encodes CASSLNRGGPYEQYF.

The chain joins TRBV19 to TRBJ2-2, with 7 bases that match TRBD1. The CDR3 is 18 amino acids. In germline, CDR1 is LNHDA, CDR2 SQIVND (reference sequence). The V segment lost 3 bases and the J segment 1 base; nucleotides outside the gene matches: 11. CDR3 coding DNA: TGTGCCAGTAGTATGACGCGGCAGGGGGTCGGGAACACCGGGGAGCTGTTTTTT. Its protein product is CASSMTRQGVGNTGELFF.

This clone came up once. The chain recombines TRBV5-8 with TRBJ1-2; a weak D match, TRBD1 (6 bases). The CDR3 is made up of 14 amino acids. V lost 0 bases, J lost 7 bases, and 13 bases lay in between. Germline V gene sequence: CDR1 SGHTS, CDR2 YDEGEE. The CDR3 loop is CASSLVSGGGGYTF. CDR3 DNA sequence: TGTGCCAGCAGCTTGGTATCCGGGGGCGGTGGCTACACCTTC. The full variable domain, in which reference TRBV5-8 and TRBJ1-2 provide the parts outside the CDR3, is EAGVTQSPTHLIKTRGQQATLRCSPISGHTSVYWYQQALGLGLQFLLWYDEGEERNRGNFPPRFSGRQFPNYSSELNVNALELEDSALYLCASSLVSGGGGYTFGSGTRLTVV.

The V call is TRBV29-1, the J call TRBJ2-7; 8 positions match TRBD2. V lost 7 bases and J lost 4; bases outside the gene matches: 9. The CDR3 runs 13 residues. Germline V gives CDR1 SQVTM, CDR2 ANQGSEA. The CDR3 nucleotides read TGCAGCGCCGGAAGAGCGGGGGTTTACGAGCAGTACTTC. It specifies CSAGRAGVYEQYF.

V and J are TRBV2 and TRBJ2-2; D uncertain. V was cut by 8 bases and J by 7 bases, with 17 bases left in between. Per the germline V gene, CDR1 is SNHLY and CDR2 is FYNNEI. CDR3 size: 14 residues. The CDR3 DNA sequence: TGTGCCAGCGGGCAGGCCCTTGGTGGCGGGGAGCTGTTTTTT. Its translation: CASGQALGGGELFF.

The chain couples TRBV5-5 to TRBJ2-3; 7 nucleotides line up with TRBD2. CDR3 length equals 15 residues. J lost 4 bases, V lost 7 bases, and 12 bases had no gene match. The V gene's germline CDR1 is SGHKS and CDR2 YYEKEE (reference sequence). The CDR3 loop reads CASATRGGVADTQYF. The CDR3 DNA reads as TGTGCCAGCGCGACCCGTGGGGGGGTTGCAGATACGCAGTATTTT.

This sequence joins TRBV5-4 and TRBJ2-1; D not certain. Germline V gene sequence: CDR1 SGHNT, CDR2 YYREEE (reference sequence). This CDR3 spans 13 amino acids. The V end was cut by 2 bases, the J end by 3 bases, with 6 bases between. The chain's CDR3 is CASSFDDYNEQFF. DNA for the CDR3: TGTGCCAGCAGCTTTGACGACTACAATGAGCAGTTCTTC.

The CDR3, as DNA: TGTGCCAGCAGCCCCTCTTTAGCGGGTACCTACGAGCAGTACTTC. As protein: CASSPSLAGTYEQYF. V usage is TRBV27 and J usage is TRBJ2-7; TRBD2 aligns across 7 bases. V dropped 6 bases and J dropped 2; count of bases not matched to a gene: 10. The CDR3 is 15 residues long. CDR1 and CDR2 (germline): MNHEY, SMNVEV (reference sequence).

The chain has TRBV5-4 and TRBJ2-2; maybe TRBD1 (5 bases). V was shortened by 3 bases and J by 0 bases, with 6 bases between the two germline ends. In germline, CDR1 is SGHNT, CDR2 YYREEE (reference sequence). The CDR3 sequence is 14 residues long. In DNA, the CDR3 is TGTGCCAGCAGCTCGACAGCGAACACCGGGGAGCTGTTTTTT. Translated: CASSSTANTGELFF.

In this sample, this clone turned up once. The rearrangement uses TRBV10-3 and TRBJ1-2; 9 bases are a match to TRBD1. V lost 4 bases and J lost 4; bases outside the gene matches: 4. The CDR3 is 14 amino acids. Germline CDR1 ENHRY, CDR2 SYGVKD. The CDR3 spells CAISVGTGTYGYTF. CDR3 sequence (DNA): TGTGCCATCAGTGTGGGGACAGGGACCTATGGCTACACCTTC.

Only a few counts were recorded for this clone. CDR3 nucleotide sequence: TGTGCCAGCAGCTCTCAGGGGAAAACTGAAGCTTTCTTT. This sequence encodes CASSSQGKTEAFF. The genes are TRBV7-6 and TRBJ1-1; tentatively, D is TRBD1 (6 bases). Between the trimmed V and J ends, which lost 4 bases and 5 bases, there was a span of 11 bases. The V gene's germline CDR1 is SGHVS and CDR2 FNYEAQ. The CDR3 is made up of 13 amino acids.

DNA of the CDR3: TGTGCCAGCAGCTTAAGGTTCCTACAGGGCAAGTTTCTTAACACTGAAGCTTTCTTT. This gives the protein CASSLRFLQGKFLNTEAFF. The chain uses TRBV7-2 and TRBJ1-1; maybe TRBD1 (6 bases). The CDR3 contains 19 residues. The ends were cut back, 2 bases at V and 2 bases at J, with 24 bases in the middle. The germline CDR1 and CDR2 sequences are SGHTA and FQGNSA.

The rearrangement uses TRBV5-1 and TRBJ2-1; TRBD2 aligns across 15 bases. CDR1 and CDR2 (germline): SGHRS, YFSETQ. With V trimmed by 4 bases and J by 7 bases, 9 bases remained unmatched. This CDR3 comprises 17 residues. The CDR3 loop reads CASSKAGTSGGINEQFF. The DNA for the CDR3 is TGCGCCAGCAGCAAAGCCGGGACTAGCGGGGGGATAAATGAGCAGTTCTTC.

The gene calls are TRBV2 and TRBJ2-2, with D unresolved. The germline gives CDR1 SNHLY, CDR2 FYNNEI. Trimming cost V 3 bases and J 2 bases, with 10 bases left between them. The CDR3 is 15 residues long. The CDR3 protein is CASSDARKNTGELFF. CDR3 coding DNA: TGTGCCAGCAGTGACGCCCGAAAAAACACCGGGGAGCTGTTTTTT.

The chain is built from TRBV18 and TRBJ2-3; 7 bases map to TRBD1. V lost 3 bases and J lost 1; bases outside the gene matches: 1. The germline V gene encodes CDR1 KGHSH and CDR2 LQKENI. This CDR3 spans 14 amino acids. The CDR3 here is CASSPGTGTDTQYF. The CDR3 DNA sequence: TGTGCCAGCTCACCTGGGACAGGCACAGATACGCAGTATTTT.

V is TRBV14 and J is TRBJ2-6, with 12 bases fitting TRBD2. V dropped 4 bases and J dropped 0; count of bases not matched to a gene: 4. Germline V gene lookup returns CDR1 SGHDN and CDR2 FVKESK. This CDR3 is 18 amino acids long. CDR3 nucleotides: TGTGCCAGCAGCCTCGGACTAGCGGGGACCTCTGGGGCCAACGTCCTGACTTTC. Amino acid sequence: CASSLGLAGTSGANVLTF. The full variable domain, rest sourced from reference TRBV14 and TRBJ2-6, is EAGVTQFPSHSVIEKGQTVTLRCDPISGHDNLYWYRRVMGKEIKFLLHFVKESKQDESGMPNNRFLAERTGGTYSTLKVQPAELEDSGVYFCASSLGLAGTSGANVLTFGAGSRLTVL.

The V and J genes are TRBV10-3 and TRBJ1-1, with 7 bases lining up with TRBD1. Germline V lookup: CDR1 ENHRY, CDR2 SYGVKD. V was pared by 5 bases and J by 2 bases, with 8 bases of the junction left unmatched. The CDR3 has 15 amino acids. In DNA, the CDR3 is TGTGCCATCAGTCCCTTACAGGGGAAAAACACTGAAGCTTTCTTT. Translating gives CAISPLQGKNTEAFF.

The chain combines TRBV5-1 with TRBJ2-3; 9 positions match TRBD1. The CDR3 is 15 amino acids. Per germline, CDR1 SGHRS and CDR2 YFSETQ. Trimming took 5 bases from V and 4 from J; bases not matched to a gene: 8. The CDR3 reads CASSPGTGSADTQYF. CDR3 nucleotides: TGCGCCAGCAGTCCCGGGACAGGGAGCGCAGATACGCAGTATTTT.

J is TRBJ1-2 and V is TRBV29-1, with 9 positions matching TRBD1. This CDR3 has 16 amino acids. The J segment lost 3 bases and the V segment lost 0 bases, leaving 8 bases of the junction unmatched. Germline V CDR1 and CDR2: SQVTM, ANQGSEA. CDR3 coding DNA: TGCAGCGTTGAAGATCAGAGGGACAGGGCGGACTATGGCTACACCTTC. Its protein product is CSVEDQRDRADYGYTF.

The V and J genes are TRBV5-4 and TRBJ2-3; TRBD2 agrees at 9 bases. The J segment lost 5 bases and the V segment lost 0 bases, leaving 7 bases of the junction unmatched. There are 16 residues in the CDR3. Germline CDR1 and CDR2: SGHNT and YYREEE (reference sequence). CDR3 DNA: TGTGCCAGCAGCTTGGGGCGGGGGGGCCAGGGAGATACGCAGTATTTT. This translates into CASSLGRGGQGDTQYF. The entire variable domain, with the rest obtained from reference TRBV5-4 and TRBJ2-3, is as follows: ETGVTQSPTHLIKTRGQQVTLRCSSQSGHNTVSWYQQALGQGPQFIFQYYREEENGRGNFPPRFSGLQFPNYSSELNVNALELDDSALYLCASSLGRGGQGDTQYFGPGTRLTVL.

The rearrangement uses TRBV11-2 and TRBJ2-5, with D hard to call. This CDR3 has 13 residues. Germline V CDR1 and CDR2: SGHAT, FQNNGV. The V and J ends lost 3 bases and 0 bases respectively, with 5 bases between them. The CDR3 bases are TGTGCCAGCAGCTTGTCCCACCAAGAGACCCAGTACTTC. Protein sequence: CASSLSHQETQYF.

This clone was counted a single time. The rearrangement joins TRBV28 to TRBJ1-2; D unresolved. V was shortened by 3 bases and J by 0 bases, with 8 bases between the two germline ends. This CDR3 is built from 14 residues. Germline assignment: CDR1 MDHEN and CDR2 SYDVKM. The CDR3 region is CASSFVQTNYGYTF. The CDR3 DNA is TGTGCCAGCAGTTTCGTCCAGACTAACTATGGCTACACCTTC.

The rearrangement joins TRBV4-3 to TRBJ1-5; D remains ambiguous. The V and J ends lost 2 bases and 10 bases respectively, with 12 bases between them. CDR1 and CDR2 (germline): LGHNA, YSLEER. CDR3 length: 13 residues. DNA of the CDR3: TGCGCCAGCAGCCAAAGCCTACGAAACCCCCAGCATTTT. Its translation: CASSQSLRNPQHF.

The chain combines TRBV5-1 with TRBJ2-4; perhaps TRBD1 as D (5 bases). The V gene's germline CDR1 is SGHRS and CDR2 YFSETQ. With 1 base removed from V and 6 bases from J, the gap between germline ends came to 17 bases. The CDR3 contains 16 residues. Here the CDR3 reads CASSLSGSGSSNIQYF. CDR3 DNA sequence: TGCGCCAGCAGCTTGTCAGGGTCGGGCTCGTCAAACATTCAGTACTTC.